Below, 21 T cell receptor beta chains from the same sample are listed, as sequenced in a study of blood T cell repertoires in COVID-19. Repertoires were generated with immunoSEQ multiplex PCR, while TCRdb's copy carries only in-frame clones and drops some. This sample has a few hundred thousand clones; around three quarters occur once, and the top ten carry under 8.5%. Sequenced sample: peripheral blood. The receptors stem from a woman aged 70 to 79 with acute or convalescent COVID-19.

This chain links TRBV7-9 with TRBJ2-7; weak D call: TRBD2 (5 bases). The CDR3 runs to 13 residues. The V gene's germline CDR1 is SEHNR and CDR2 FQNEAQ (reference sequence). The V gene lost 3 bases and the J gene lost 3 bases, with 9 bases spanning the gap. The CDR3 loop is CASSFFTSYEQYF. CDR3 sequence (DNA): TGTGCCAGCAGCTTCTTCACTAGCTACGAGCAGTACTTC.

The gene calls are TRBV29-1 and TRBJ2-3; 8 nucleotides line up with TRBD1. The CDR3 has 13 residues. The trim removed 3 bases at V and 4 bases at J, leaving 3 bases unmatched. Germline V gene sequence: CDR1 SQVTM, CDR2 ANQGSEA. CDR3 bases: TGCAGCGTTGACACAGGGGGATCAGATACGCAGTATTTT. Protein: CSVDTGGSDTQYF.

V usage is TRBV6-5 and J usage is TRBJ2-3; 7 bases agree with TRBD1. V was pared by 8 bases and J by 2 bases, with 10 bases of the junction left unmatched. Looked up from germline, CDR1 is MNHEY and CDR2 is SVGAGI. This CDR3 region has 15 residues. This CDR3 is CASALGDRTTDTQYF. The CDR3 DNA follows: TGTGCCAGCGCGCTCGGGGACAGAACCACAGATACGCAGTATTTT.

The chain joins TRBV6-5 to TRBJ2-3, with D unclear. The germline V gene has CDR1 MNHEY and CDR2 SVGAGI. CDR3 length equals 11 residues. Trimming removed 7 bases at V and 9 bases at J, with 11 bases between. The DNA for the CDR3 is TGTGCCAGCAAAAACAGATCGACGCAGTATTTT. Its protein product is CASKNRSTQYF.

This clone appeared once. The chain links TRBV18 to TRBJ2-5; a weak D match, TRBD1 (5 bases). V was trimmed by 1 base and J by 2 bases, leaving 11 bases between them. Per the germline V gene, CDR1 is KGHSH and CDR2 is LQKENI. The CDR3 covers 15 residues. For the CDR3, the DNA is TGTGCCAGCTCACCACTCAGGCAGGGACAAGAGACCCAGTACTTC. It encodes CASSPLRQGQETQYF.

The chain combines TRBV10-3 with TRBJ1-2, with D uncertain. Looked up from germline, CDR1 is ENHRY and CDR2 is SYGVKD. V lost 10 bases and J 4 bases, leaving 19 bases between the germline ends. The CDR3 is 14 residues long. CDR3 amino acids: CATWREGASYGYTF. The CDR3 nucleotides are TGTGCCACCTGGCGGGAGGGTGCTAGCTATGGCTACACCTTC.

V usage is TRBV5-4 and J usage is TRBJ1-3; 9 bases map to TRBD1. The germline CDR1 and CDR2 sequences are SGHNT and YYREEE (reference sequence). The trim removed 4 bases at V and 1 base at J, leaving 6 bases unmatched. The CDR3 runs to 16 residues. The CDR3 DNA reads TGTGCCAGCAGCGAGGACAGGGGTTTATCTGGAAACACCATATATTTT. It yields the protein CASSEDRGLSGNTIYF. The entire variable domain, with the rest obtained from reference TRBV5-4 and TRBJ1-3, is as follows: ETGVTQSPTHLIKTRGQQVTLRCSSQSGHNTVSWYQQALGQGPQFIFQYYREEENGRGNFPPRFSGLQFPNYSSELNVNALELDDSALYLCASSEDRGLSGNTIYFGEGSWLTVV.

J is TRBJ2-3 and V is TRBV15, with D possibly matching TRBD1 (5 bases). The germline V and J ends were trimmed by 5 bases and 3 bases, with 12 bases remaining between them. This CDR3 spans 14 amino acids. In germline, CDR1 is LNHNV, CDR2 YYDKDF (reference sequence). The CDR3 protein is CATSAGPGTDTQYF. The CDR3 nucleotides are TGTGCCACCAGCGCAGGGCCAGGGACAGATACGCAGTATTTT.

The CDR3 loop reads CAIKGAGGPRETQYF. The CDR3 DNA reads as TGTGCCATAAAGGGTGCTGGGGGCCCTAGGGAGACCCAGTACTTC. This sequence joins TRBV10-3 and TRBJ2-5, with D perhaps TRBD1 (6 bases). This CDR3 is 15 amino acids long. Germline V gives CDR1 ENHRY, CDR2 SYGVKD. The germline V and J ends were trimmed by 9 bases and 5 bases, with 22 bases remaining between them.

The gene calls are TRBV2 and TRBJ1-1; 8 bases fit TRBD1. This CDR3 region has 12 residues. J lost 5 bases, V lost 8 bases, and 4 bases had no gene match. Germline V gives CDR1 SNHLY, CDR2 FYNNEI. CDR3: CASSRQGTEAFF. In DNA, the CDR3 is TGTGCCAGCTCGAGACAGGGGACTGAAGCTTTCTTT.

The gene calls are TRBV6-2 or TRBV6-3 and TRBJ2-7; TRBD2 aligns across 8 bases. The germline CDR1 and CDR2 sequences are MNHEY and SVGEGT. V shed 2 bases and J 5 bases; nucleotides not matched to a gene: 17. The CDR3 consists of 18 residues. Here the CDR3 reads CASSYRSISRGGRDEQYF. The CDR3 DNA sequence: TGTGCCAGCAGTTACAGGTCGATTTCCCGGGGGGGCCGCGACGAGCAGTACTTC.

CDR3 bases: TGTGCCTGGAGTGAACTTACCAACACTGAAGCTTTCTTT. It is translated as CAWSELTNTEAFF. This chain links TRBV30 with TRBJ1-1, with D hard to call. The germline CDR1 and CDR2 sequences are GTSNPN and SVGIG (reference sequence). This CDR3 contains 13 residues. The ends were cut back, 1 base at V and 2 bases at J, with 8 bases in the middle.

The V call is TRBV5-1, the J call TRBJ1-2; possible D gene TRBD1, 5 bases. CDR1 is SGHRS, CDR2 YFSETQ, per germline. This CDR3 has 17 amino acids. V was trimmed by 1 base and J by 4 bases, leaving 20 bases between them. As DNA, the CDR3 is TGCGCCAGCAGCTTGACTCCGGCAGGCAGGGCAGGCTATGGCTACACCTTC. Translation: CASSLTPAGRAGYGYTF. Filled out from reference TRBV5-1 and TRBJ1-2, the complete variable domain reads KAGVTQTPRYLIKTRGQQVTLSCSPISGHRSVSWYQQTPGQGLQFLFEYFSETQRNKGNFPGRFSGRQFSNSRSEMNVSTLELGDSALYLCASSLTPAGRAGYGYTFGSGTRLTVV.

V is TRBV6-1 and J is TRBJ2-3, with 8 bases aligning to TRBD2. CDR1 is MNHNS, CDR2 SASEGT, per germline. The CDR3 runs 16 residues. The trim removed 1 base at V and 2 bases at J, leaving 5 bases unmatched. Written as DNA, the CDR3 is TGTGCCAGCAGTGAAGAGGAGCGGGGGATCACAGATACGCAGTATTTT. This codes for CASSEEERGITDTQYF.

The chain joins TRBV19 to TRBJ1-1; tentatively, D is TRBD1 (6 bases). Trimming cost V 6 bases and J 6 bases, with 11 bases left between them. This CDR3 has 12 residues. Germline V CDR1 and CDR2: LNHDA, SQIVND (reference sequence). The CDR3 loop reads CASRGQTAEAFF. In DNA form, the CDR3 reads TGTGCCAGTAGAGGACAGACGGCTGAAGCTTTCTTT.

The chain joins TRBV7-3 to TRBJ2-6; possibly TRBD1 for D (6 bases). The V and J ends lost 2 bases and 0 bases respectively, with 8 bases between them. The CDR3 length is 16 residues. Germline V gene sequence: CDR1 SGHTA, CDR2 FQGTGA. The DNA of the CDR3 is TGTGCCAGCAGCTTACGGACAGCCTCTGGGGCCAACGTCCTGACTTTC. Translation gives CASSLRTASGANVLTF.

CDR3 nucleotides: TGTGCCAGCAGCTTAGTGGGCGGGGGGTACAATGAGCAGTTCTTC. Encoded protein: CASSLVGGGYNEQFF. The chain recombines TRBV7-2 with TRBJ2-1; 8 bases map to TRBD2. V lost 1 base and J lost 4; bases outside the gene matches: 3. The V gene's germline CDR1 is SGHTA and CDR2 FQGNSA. The CDR3 sequence is 15 residues long.

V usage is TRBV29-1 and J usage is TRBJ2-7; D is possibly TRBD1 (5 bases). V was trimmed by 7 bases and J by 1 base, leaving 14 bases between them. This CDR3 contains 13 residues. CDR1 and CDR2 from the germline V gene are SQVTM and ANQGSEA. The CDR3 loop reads CSALKTDSYEQYF. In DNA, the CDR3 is TGCAGCGCCCTTAAGACAGATTCCTACGAGCAGTACTTC.

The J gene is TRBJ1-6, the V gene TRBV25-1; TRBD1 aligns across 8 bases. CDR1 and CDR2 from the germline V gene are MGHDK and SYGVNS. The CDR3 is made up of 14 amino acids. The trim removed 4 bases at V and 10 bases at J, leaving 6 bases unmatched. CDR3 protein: CASSGLSGGSPLHF. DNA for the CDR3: TGTGCCAGCAGTGGCTTATCAGGGGGCTCACCCCTCCACTTT.

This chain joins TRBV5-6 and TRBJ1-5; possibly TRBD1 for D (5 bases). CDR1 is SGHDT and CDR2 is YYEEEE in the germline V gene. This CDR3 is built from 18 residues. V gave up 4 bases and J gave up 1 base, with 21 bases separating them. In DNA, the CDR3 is TGTGCCAGCAGCCGAAGGGGAGGGCAGTTTTTCAGCAATCAGCCCCAGCATTTT. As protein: CASSRRGGQFFSNQPQHF.

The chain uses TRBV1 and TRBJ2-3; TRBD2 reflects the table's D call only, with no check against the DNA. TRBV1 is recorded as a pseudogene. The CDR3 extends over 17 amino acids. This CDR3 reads CTSSQDLGLGRTDTQYF. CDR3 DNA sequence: TGCACCAGCAGCCAAGACCTAGGACTAGGTCGCACAGATACGCAGTATTTT.